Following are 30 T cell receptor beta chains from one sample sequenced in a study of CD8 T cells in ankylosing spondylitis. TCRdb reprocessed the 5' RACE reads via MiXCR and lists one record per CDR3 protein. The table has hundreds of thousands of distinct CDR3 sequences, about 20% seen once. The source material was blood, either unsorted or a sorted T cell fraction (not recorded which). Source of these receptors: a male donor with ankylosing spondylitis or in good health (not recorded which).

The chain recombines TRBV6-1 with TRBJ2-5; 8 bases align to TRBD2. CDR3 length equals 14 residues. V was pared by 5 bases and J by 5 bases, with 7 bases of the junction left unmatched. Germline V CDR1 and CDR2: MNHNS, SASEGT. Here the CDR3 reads CASSRPIAGETQYF. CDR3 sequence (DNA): TGTGCCAGCAGTCGACCTATAGCGGGGGAGACCCAGTACTTC.

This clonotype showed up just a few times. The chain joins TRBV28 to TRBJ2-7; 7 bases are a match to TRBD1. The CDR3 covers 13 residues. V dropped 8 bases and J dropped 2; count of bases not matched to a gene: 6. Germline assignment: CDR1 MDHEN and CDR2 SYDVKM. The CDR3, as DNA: TGTGCCAGCGGAAAGACAGGGACCTACGAGCAGTACGTC. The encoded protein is CASGKTGTYEQYV.

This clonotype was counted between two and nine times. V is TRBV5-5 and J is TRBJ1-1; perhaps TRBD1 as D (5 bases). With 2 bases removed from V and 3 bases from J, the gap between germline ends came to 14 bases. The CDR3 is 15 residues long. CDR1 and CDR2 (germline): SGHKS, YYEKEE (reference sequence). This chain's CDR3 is CASSFREASDTEAFF. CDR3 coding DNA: TGTGCCAGCAGCTTCAGGGAGGCCTCGGACACTGAAGCTTTCTTT.

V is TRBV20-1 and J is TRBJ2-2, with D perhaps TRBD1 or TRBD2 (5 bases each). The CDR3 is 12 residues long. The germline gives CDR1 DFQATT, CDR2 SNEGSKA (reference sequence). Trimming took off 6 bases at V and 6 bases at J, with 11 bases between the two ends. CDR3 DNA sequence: TGCAGTGCCCCGAGGGGTTCCGGGGAGCTGTTTTTT. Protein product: CSAPRGSGELFF.

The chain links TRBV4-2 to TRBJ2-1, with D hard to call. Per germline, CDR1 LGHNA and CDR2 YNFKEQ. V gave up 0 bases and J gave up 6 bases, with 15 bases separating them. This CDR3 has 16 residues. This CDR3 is CASSQESRQPFNEQFF. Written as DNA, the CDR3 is TGTGCCAGCAGCCAAGAATCTAGGCAGCCTTTCAATGAGCAGTTCTTC.

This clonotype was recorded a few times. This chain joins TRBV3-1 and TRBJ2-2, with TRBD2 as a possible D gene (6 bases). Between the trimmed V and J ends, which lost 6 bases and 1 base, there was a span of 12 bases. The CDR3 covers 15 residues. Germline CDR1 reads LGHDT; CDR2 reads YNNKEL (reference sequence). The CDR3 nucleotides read TGTGCCAGCAGAGTAGTCGGGGGGAACACCGGGGAGCTGTTTTTT. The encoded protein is CASRVVGGNTGELFF.

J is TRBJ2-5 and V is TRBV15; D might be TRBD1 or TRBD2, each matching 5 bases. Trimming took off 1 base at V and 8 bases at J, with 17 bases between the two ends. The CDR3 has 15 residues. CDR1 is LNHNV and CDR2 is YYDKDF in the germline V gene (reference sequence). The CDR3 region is CATSRGGREIRTQYF. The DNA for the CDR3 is TGTGCCACCAGCAGAGGTGGCAGGGAGATTCGCACCCAGTACTTC.

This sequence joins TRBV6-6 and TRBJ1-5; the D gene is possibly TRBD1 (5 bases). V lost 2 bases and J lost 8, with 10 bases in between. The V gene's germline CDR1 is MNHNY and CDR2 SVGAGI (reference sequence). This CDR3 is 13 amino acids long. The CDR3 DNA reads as TGTGCCAGCAGTTACGAGGGGTGGGAGCCCCAGCATTTT. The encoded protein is CASSYEGWEPQHF.

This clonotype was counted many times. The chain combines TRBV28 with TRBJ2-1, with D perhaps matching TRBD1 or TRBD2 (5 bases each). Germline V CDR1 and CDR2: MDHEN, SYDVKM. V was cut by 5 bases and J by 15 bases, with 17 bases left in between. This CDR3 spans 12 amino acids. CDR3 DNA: TGTGCCAGCAGTATATTGGGACCTGGGTGGTTCTTC. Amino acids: CASSILGPGWFF.

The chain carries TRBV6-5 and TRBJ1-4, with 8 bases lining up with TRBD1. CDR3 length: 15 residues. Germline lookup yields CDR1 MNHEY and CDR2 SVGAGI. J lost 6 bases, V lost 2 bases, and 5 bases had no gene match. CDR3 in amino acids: CASSYPGGADEKLFF. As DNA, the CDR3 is TGTGCCAGCAGTTACCCAGGGGGCGCGGATGAAAAACTGTTTTTT.

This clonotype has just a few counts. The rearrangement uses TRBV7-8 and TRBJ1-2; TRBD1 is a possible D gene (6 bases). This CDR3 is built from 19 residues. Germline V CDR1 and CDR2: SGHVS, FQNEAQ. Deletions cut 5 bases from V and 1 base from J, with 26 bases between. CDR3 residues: CASSPRGEGGFPFNYGYTF. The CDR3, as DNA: TGTGCCAGCAGCCCGCGTGGTGAGGGGGGCTTCCCTTTTAACTATGGCTACACCTTC.

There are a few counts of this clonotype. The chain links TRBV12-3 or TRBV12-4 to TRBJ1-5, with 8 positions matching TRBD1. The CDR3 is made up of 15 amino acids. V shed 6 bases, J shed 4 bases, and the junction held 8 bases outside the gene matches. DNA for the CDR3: TGTGCCAGCAGCCTATCAGGGGGCCAAAATCAGCCCCAGCATTTT. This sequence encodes CASSLSGGQNQPQHF.

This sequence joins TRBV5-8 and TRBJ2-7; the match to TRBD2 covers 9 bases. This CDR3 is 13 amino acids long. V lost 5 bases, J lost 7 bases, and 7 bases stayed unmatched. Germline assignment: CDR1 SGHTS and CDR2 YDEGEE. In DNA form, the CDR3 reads TGTGCCAGCAGACGAGGACTAGCGACTGAGCAGTACGTC. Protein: CASRRGLATEQYV.

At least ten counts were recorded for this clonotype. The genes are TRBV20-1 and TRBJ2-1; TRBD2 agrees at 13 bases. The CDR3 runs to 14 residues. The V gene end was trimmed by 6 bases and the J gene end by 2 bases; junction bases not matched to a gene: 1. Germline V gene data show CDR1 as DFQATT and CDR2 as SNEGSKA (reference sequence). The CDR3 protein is CSATSGRAYNEQFF. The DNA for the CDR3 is TGCAGTGCAACTAGCGGGAGGGCCTACAATGAGCAGTTCTTC.

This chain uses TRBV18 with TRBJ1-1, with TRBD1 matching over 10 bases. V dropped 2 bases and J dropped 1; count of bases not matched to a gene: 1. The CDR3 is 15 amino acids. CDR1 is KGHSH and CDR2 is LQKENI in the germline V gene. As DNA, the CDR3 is TGTGCCAGCTCACCAAGACAGGGGGCGAACACTGAAGCTTTCTTT. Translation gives CASSPRQGANTEAFF. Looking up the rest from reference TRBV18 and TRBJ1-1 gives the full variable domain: NAGVMQNPRHLVRRRGQEARLRCSPMKGHSHVYWYRQLPEEGLKFMVYLQKENIIDESGMPKERFSAEFPKEGPSILRIQQVVRGDSAAYFCASSPRQGANTEAFFGQGTRLTVV.

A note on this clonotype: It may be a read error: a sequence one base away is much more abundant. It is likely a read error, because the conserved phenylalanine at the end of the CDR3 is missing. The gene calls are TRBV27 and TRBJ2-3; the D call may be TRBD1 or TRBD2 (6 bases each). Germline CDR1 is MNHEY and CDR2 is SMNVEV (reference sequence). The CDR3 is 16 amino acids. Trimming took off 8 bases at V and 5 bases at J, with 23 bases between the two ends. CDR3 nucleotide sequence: TGTGCCAGCTGGGCGATGGGGGGCGATTACGGAGATACGCAGTATCTT. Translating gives CASWAMGGDYGDTQYL.

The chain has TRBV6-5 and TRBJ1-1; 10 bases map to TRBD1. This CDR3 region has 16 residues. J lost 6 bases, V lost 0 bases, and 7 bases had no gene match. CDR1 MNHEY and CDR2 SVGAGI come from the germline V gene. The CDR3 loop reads CASSYSRTGGMAEAFF. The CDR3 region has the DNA TGTGCCAGCAGTTACTCAAGGACAGGGGGAATGGCTGAAGCTTTCTTT.

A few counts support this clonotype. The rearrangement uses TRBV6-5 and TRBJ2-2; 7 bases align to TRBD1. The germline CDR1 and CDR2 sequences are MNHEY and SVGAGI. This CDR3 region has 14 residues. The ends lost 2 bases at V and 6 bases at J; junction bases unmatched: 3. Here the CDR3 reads CASSYEGAAGELFF. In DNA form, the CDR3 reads TGTGCCAGCAGTTACGAGGGGGCCGCCGGGGAGCTGTTTTTT.

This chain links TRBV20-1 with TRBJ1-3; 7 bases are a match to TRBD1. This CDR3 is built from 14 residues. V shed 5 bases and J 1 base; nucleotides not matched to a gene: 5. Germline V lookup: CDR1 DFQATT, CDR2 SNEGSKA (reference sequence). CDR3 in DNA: TGCAGTGCTCCGGGACAGACATCTGGAAACACCATATATTTT. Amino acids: CSAPGQTSGNTIYF.

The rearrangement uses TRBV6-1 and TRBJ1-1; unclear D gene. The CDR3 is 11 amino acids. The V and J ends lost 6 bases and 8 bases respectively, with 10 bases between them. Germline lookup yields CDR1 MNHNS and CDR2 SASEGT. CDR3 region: CASRKGTEAFF. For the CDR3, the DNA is TGTGCCAGCAGGAAGGGAACGGAAGCTTTCTTT.

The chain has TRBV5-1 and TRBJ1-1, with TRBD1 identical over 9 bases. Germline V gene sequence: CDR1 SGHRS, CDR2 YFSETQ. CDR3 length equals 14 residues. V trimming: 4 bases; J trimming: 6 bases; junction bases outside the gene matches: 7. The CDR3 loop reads CASSQQGALSEAFF. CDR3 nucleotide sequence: TGCGCCAGCAGCCAACAGGGGGCTCTCTCTGAAGCTTTCTTT.

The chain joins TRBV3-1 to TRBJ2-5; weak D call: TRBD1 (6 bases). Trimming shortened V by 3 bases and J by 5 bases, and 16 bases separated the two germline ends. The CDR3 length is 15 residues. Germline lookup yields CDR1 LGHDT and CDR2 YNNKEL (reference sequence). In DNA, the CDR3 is TGTGCCAGCAGCCAGACAGGACGGCCGTGGGAGACCCAGTACTTC. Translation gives CASSQTGRPWETQYF.

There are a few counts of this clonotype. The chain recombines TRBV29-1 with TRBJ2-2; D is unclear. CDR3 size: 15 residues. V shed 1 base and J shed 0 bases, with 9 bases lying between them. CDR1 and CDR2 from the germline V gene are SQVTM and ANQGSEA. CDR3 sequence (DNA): TGCAGCGTTGAAGTTGGGTCGGCGAACACCGGGGAGCTGTTTTTT. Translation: CSVEVGSANTGELFF.

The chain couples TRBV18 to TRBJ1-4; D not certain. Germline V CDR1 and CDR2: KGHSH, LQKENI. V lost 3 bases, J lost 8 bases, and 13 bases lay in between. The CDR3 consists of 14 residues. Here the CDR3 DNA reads TGTGCCAGCTCACCGGAGCGGTTGGGGGAAAAACTGTTTTTT. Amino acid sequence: CASSPERLGEKLFF. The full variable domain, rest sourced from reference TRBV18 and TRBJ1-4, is NAGVMQNPRHLVRRRGQEARLRCSPMKGHSHVYWYRQLPEEGLKFMVYLQKENIIDESGMPKERFSAEFPKEGPSILRIQQVVRGDSAAYFCASSPERLGEKLFFGSGTQLSVL.

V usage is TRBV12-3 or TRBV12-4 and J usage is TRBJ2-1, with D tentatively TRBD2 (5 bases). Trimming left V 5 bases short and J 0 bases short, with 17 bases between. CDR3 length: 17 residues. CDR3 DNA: TGTGCCAGCAGTCCTCAACGGGGTCGAAGCTCCTACAATGAGCAGTTCTTC. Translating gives CASSPQRGRSSYNEQFF.

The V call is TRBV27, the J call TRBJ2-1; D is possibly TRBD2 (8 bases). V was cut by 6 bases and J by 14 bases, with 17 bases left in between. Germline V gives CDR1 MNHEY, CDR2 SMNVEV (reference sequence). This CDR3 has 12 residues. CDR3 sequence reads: CASRGGGRLEFF. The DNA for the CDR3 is TGTGCCAGCAGAGGGGGCGGGAGGTTGGAGTTCTTC.

The CDR3 sequence: CSARARESVNIQYF. Written as DNA, the CDR3 is TGCAGTGCTAGAGCTCGGGAGTCAGTAAACATTCAGTACTTC. This chain joins TRBV20-1 and TRBJ2-4, with a tentative D call TRBD2 (6 bases). CDR1 is DFQATT and CDR2 is SNEGSKA in the germline V gene (reference sequence). V shed 1 base and J shed 6 bases, with 13 bases lying between them. This CDR3 has 14 amino acids.

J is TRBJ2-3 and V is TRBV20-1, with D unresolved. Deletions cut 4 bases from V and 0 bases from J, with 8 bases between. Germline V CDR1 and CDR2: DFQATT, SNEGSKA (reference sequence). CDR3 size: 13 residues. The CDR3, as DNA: TGCAGTGCTACGGTTACTAGCACAGATACGCAGTATTTT. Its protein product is CSATVTSTDTQYF.

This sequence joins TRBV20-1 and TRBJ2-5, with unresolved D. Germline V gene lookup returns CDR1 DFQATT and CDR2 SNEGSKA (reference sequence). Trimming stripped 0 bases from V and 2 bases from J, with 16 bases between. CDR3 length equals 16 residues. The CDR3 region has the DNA TGCAGTGCTAGAGATCTCCGGGTAGAGGTGCAAGAGACCCAGTACTTC. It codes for CSARDLRVEVQETQYF.

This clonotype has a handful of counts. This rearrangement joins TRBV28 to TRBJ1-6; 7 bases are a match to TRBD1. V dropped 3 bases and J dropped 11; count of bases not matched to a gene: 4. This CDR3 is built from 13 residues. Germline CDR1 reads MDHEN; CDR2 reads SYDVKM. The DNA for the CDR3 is TGTGCCAGCAGTTTGGGACAGTCGACACCCCTCCACTTT. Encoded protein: CASSLGQSTPLHF.